Listed below are T cell receptor beta chains from one sample, sequenced in a study of regulatory T cells in long-lasting Graves disease. MiXCR was run by TCRdb on the multiplex PCR reads, yielding one entry per CDR3 protein. The data hold 300,000 to 400,000 distinct CDR3 sequences, with approximately 16% observed a single time. This same sample was also taken into another study, of T cells in Graves' hyperthyroidism and ophthalmopathy.

Sequenced here: peripheral blood mononuclear cells (PBMCs), sampled at new diagnosis, from a patient treated with antithyroid drugs. Receptor source: a man in his forties with Graves disease. Each CDR3 is given with its conserved first and last residue. The D gene is left open where the match is weak. Rows give clone size only sometimes, using once, few, many, or a class for an expanded clone.

clone size,J gene,V gene,D gene,CDR3 protein,CDR3 DNA
.,TRBJ2-7,TRBV2,.,CASSDSGYEQYF,TGTGCCAGCAGTGACTCGGGGTATGAGCAGTACTTC
.,TRBJ2-5,TRBV12-3/TRBV12-4,.,CASSRSRDRGTQYF,TGTGCCAGCAGTAGAAGCAGGGACCGGGGGACCCAGTACTTC
many,TRBJ2-1,TRBV11-3,TRBD2,CASSLEAGGLQFF,TGTGCCAGCAGCTTAGAAGCGGGGGGGCTTCAGTTCTTC
many,TRBJ2-2,TRBV24-1,.,CATSLGVNTGELFF,TGTGCCACCAGTCTTGGGGTGAACACCGGGGAGCTGTTTTTT
many,TRBJ2-5,TRBV2,TRBD2,CASSDGGETQYF,TGTGCCAGCAGTGACGGGGGGGAGACCCAGTACTTC
many,TRBJ2-3,TRBV20-1,.,CSARQGLTILTDTQYF,TGCAGTGCTAGACAAGGCTTAACAATTCTCACAGATACGCAGTATTTT
many,TRBJ1-5,TRBV6-1,TRBD1,CASSDRGYANQPQHF,TGTGCCAGCAGTGACAGGGGGTATGCTAATCAGCCCCAGCATTTT
few,TRBJ2-1,TRBV12-3/TRBV12-4,.,CASSRKGTYNEQFF,TGTGCCAGCAGCCGAAAGGGCACCTACAATGAGCAGTTCTTC
few,TRBJ2-5,TRBV7-9,.,CASNRLEDRPGTQYF,TGTGCCAGCAACCGATTGGAGGACCGGCCCGGGACCCAGTACTTC
many,TRBJ1-1,TRBV20-1,.,CSAREPGLVQAFF,TGCAGTGCTAGAGAGCCAGGGTTAGTGCAAGCTTTCTTT
few,TRBJ2-4,TRBV28,.,CASSSVAKNIQYF,TGTGCCAGCAGTTCTGTAGCCAAAAACATTCAGTACTTC
.,TRBJ2-3,TRBV7-9,TRBD2,CASSLHLAGASTDTQYF,TGTGCCAGCAGCCTCCACCTAGCGGGGGCCAGCACAGATACGCAGTATTTT
once,TRBJ2-1,TRBV11-2,TRBD2,CASSSTSGSVYNEQFF,TGTGCCAGCAGCTCGACTAGCGGGAGTGTCTACAATGAGCAGTTCTTC
.,TRBJ2-7,TRBV2,.,CASSEGAGVKRYEQYF,TGTGCCAGCAGTGAGGGGGCGGGAGTGAAAAGATACGAGCAGTACTTC
many,TRBJ1-1,TRBV28,.,CASRAGETEAFF,TGTGCCTCTCGGGCCGGAGAGACTGAAGCTTTCTTT
many,TRBJ1-5,TRBV2,TRBD1,CASSGGTANQPQHF,TGTGCCAGCAGCGGTGGGACAGCGAATCAGCCCCAGCATTTT
few,TRBJ1-6,TRBV10-2,.,CASSVSRGDSPLHF,TGCGCCAGCAGTGTGTCCAGGGGTGATTCACCCCTCCACTTT
.,TRBJ2-2,TRBV5-4,.,CASSLGLGYTGELFF,TGTGCCAGCAGCTTGGGCCTAGGGTACACCGGGGAGCTGTTTTTT